What follows are 12 T cell receptor beta chains derived from one specimen sequenced in a study of metastatic and nonmetastatic thyroid tumors. Among the patients, none had received any treatment before thyroid surgery. TCRdb re-called the PCR reads with MiXCR. This table has roughly 24,000 clones, around 21% appearing once. The sample taken for sequencing was blood. Every receptor here comes from a male donor with papillary thyroid cancer or a benign thyroid nodule (not recorded which). Some clones in this sample may be carry-over from other donors' samples.

Judged by abundance, this clone is medium-sized. The chain employs TRBV11-2 and TRBJ2-7; 9 nucleotides agree with TRBD1. From germline, CDR1 is SGHAT and CDR2 FQNNGV. This CDR3 has 15 amino acids. J lost 4 bases, V lost 4 bases, and 8 bases had no gene match. CDR3 coding DNA: TGTGCCAGCAGCTCGATACAGGGGGCGCGTTACGAGCAGTACTTC. It codes for CASSSIQGARYEQYF.

This clone was recorded many times. This sequence joins TRBV28 and TRBJ2-1, with 8 nucleotides matching TRBD1. Germline V gives CDR1 MDHEN, CDR2 SYDVKM. The CDR3 loop spans 13 amino acids. Trimming cost V 4 bases and J 7 bases; bases outside gene matches: 3. The CDR3 coding sequence is TGTGCCAGCAGTTCCGACAGGGGAAATGAGCAGTTCTTC. Translated: CASSSDRGNEQFF.

At least ten counts were recorded for this clone. The genes are TRBV19 and TRBJ1-5, with D tentatively TRBD1 (5 bases). This CDR3 is 13 amino acids long. Germline V gene lookup returns CDR1 LNHDA and CDR2 SQIVND (reference sequence). V dropped 4 bases and J dropped 5 bases, with 9 bases sitting between them. CDR3 region: CASSRDRDQPQHF. CDR3 bases: TGTGCCAGTAGTAGGGACCGCGATCAGCCCCAGCATTTT.

This clone has at least ten counts. Written as DNA, the CDR3 is TGCAGTGCTGGGGATGCCTTGTCAAGTGCAGATACGCAGTATTTT. Translating it yields CSAGDALSSADTQYF. V usage is TRBV20-1 and J usage is TRBJ2-3; no definite D call. V lost 5 bases and J lost 4, with 19 bases in between. The CDR3 runs 15 residues. Per germline, CDR1 DFQATT and CDR2 SNEGSKA (reference sequence).

This clone is labeled as medium-sized. The chain couples TRBV30 to TRBJ2-6; D unresolved. Germline V gene sequence: CDR1 GTSNPN, CDR2 SVGIG (reference sequence). Trimming removed 4 bases at V and 0 bases at J, with 7 bases between. The CDR3 runs to 14 residues. CDR3 bases: TGTGCCTGGACTGGTGGCTCTGGGGCCAACGTCCTGACTTTC. It translates to CAWTGGSGANVLTF.

This clone was counted a few times. The chain joins TRBV6-1 to TRBJ2-7; 11 bases are shared with TRBD2. CDR1 is MNHNS, CDR2 SASEGT, per germline. The ends lost 7 bases at V and 1 base at J; junction bases unmatched: 3. The CDR3 is 14 amino acids. The CDR3 spells CASTASGRSYEQYF. The CDR3 DNA is TGTGCCAGCACCGCTAGCGGGAGGTCCTACGAGCAGTACTTC.

This clone is deemed medium-sized. V is TRBV19 and J is TRBJ2-7; 7 bases fit TRBD1. Germline lookup yields CDR1 LNHDA and CDR2 SQIVND (reference sequence). The CDR3 consists of 12 residues. V dropped 11 bases and J dropped 3; count of bases not matched to a gene: 7. The CDR3 is CAVGDRDYEQYF. The CDR3 nucleotides read TGTGCCGTCGGAGACAGGGACTACGAGCAGTACTTC.

The V and J genes are TRBV6-1 and TRBJ2-2; 10 positions agree with TRBD2. The trim removed 8 bases at V and 1 base at J, leaving 7 bases unmatched. This CDR3 spans 16 amino acids. Germline-derived CDR1 and CDR2 are MNHNS and SASEGT. CDR3 region: CASLQSGRENTGELFF. The CDR3 DNA reads TGTGCCAGCCTACAAAGCGGGAGGGAGAACACCGGGGAGCTGTTTTTT.

This clone is medium-sized in the sample. The chain uses TRBV27 and TRBJ1-6, with unresolved D. Germline CDR1 and CDR2: MNHEY and SMNVEV (reference sequence). The CDR3 extends over 13 amino acids. The V gene lost 3 bases and the J gene lost 14 bases, with 14 bases spanning the gap. This CDR3 is CASSFRASISLHF. DNA for the CDR3: TGTGCCAGCAGTTTTAGGGCGAGCATTTCCCTCCACTTT.

This clone has ten or more counts. The chain links TRBV7-2 to TRBJ2-3; TRBD2 matches 7 bases. Per the germline V gene, CDR1 is SGHTA and CDR2 is FQGNSA. This CDR3 has 15 residues. Trimming removed 5 bases from V and 2 bases from J; junction bases left unmatched: 7. The CDR3 reads CASSTKAGHTDTQYF. The DNA for the CDR3 is TGTGCCAGCAGCACTAAAGCGGGGCACACAGATACGCAGTATTTT.

The chain's CDR3 is CSARDGAGSREAFF. CDR3 nucleotide sequence: TGCAGTGCTAGAGATGGAGCAGGGTCGAGGGAAGCTTTCTTT. This sequence joins TRBV20-1 and TRBJ1-1; TRBD1 might be the D (5 bases). V dropped 0 bases and J dropped 8 bases, with 16 bases sitting between them. The CDR3 runs to 14 residues. In germline, CDR1 is DFQATT, CDR2 SNEGSKA (reference sequence).

Relative to its sample, this clone is medium-sized. The CDR3 sequence: CASSLMGQPGVGEAFF. The CDR3 nucleotides are TGTGCCAGCAGCTTAATGGGACAGCCAGGGGTAGGTGAAGCTTTCTTT. The V call is TRBV5-5, the J call TRBJ1-1, with 7 nucleotides matching TRBD1. The V gene end was trimmed by 2 bases and the J gene end by 7 bases; junction bases not matched to a gene: 14. The CDR3 consists of 16 residues. Germline V lookup: CDR1 SGHKS, CDR2 YYEKEE (reference sequence).